Presented here are 14 T cell receptor beta chains from one specimen sequenced in a study of Graves' ophthalmopathy and Graves' hyperthyroidism. For repertoire sequencing, the TCR beta CDR3 regions were amplified from RNA transcripts. Scientists carried out first-round RT-PCR using HTBI primers and then a second-round multiplex PCR. TCRdb reprocessed the multiplex PCR reads with MiXCR, giving one entry per CDR3 protein. The table includes approximately 330,000 distinct CDR3 sequences, 15% to 20% detected once. The sample was peripheral blood. The receptors stem from an adult man with Graves' ophthalmopathy.

This clonotype was seen repeatedly, ten times or more. V gene TRBV6-5 combines with J gene TRBJ2-5; TRBD2 is a possible D gene (7 bases). The germline CDR1 and CDR2 sequences are MNHEY and SVGAGI. The V gene lost 3 bases and the J gene lost 0 bases, with 14 bases spanning the gap. The length of the CDR3 is 16 residues. The CDR3 bases are TGTGCCAGCAGTTATAGGGGGGGGACGTACCAAGAGACCCAGTACTTC. Translated, it gives CASSYRGGTYQETQYF.

This clonotype was counted at least ten times. The genes are TRBV6-5 and TRBJ1-5; TRBD1 matches 7 bases. V shed 8 bases, J shed 6 bases, and the junction held 13 bases outside the gene matches. The V gene's germline CDR1 is MNHEY and CDR2 SVGAGI. The CDR3 consists of 15 residues. CDR3 DNA: TGTGCCAGCTCAAACACAGGGGTAGGGAGTCAGCCCCAGCATTTT. Its protein product is CASSNTGVGSQPQHF.

This clonotype was seen at least ten times. The chain joins TRBV7-6 to TRBJ2-7; the D gene is possibly TRBD1 (6 bases). The length of the CDR3 is 15 residues. Germline CDR1 SGHVS, CDR2 FNYEAQ. The germline V and J ends were trimmed by 2 bases and 0 bases, with 11 bases remaining between them. The CDR3 bases are TGTGCCAGCAGCTTAACGACAGGCGACTCCTACGAGCAGTACTTC. It codes for CASSLTTGDSYEQYF.

This clonotype occurred many times. The chain employs TRBV5-1 and TRBJ1-1; D unresolved. Deletions cut 0 bases from V and 0 bases from J, with 12 bases between. Germline V gives CDR1 SGHRS, CDR2 YFSETQ. The CDR3 is made up of 16 amino acids. The CDR3 sequence is CASSLGPAGMNTEAFF. The CDR3 region has the DNA TGCGCCAGCAGCTTGGGCCCAGCAGGCATGAACACTGAAGCTTTCTTT.

This clonotype was counted many times. The V gene is TRBV28, the J gene TRBJ2-7, with a tentative D call TRBD2 (5 bases). Trimming removed 5 bases from V and 3 bases from J, with 14 bases in between. This CDR3 comprises 14 residues. From germline, CDR1 is MDHEN and CDR2 SYDVKM. CDR3 DNA sequence: TGTGCCAGCAGTCTTCCGGGATCAGGCTACGAGCAGTACTTC. Amino acid sequence: CASSLPGSGYEQYF.

This clonotype was recorded many times. The chain combines TRBV7-3 with TRBJ2-7, with 11 nucleotides matching TRBD2. The V segment lost 7 bases and the J segment 2 bases; nucleotides outside the gene matches: 10. The CDR3 has 16 amino acids. CDR1 and CDR2 from the germline V gene are SGHTA and FQGTGA. The CDR3 here is CASNLVGGLAAYEQYF. The CDR3 DNA reads as TGTGCCAGCAACTTGGTAGGGGGACTAGCGGCCTACGAGCAGTACTTC.

The chain uses TRBV28 and TRBJ2-2; TRBD2 matches at 8 bases. CDR3 length: 17 residues. CDR1 and CDR2 from the germline V gene are MDHEN and SYDVKM. V was pared by 4 bases and J by 5 bases, with 12 bases of the junction left unmatched. In DNA form, the CDR3 reads TGTGCCAGCAGTTCTTTGTCAACTAGCGGATTTACCGGGGAGCTGTTTTTT. Protein product: CASSSLSTSGFTGELFF.

This clonotype came up a few times. The J gene is TRBJ1-2, the V gene TRBV18, with a tentative D call TRBD1 (5 bases). Germline loops: CDR1 KGHSH, CDR2 LQKENI. The length of the CDR3 is 15 residues. Trimming took 3 bases from V and 3 from J, leaving 14 bases between them. The CDR3 sequence is CASSPWRGEDYGYTF. The CDR3 nucleotides read TGTGCCAGCTCACCTTGGCGGGGCGAAGACTATGGCTACACCTTC.

This clonotype occurred many times. J is TRBJ1-1 and V is TRBV19; D not resolved. With 2 bases removed from V and 3 bases from J, the gap between germline ends came to 10 bases. The CDR3 totals 14 residues. Germline loops: CDR1 LNHDA, CDR2 SQIVND (reference sequence). In nucleotides, the CDR3 is TGTGCCAGTAGTATACAAGGGTCCGACACTGAAGCTTTCTTT. Its translation: CASSIQGSDTEAFF.

This clonotype was seen many times. The gene calls are TRBV27 and TRBJ2-7, with TRBD2 as a possible D gene (5 bases). The CDR3 is made up of 14 amino acids. V was trimmed by 2 bases and J by 1 base, leaving 9 bases between them. Germline CDR1 reads MNHEY; CDR2 reads SMNVEV (reference sequence). For the CDR3, the DNA is TGTGCCAGCAGTTTAGCGGGTTTGTCCTACGAGCAGTACTTC. The encoded protein is CASSLAGLSYEQYF.

The rearrangement links TRBV20-1 to TRBJ2-7; possibly TRBD1 or TRBD2 for D (5 bases each). From germline, CDR1 is DFQATT and CDR2 SNEGSKA (reference sequence). This CDR3 is built from 13 residues. Deletions cut 6 bases from V and 2 bases from J, with 14 bases between. The CDR3 coding sequence is TGCAGTGCCACCGGGACGGATACCTACGAGCAGTACTTC. This codes for CSATGTDTYEQYF.

This clonotype was counted ten times or more. The V gene is TRBV6-5, the J gene TRBJ2-7; 7 nucleotides match TRBD2. The V gene's germline CDR1 is MNHEY and CDR2 SVGAGI. V trimming: 8 bases; J trimming: 2 bases; junction bases outside the gene matches: 12. The CDR3 loop spans 15 amino acids. CDR3 sequence: CASSDGGGVTYEQYF. In DNA form, the CDR3 reads TGTGCCAGCTCCGATGGCGGGGGAGTCACCTACGAGCAGTACTTC.

This clonotype showed up many times. J is TRBJ2-5 and V is TRBV19; D unclear. Trimming removed 9 bases from V and 2 bases from J, with 19 bases in between. Germline CDR1 reads LNHDA; CDR2 reads SQIVND (reference sequence). This CDR3 has 15 amino acids. The CDR3 DNA is TGTGCCAGGAGCCCCCTCAACACACGTCAAGAGACCCAGTACTTC. It codes for CARSPLNTRQETQYF. The variable domain in full, completed from reference TRBV19 and TRBJ2-5, reads DGGITQSPKYLFRKEGQNVTLSCEQNLNHDAMYWYRQDPGQGLRLIYYSQIVNDFQKGDIAEGYSVSREKKESFPLTVTSAQKNPTAFYLCARSPLNTRQETQYFGPGTRLLVL.

This clonotype was found many times. The V gene is TRBV29-1, the J gene TRBJ1-1; unclear D gene. This CDR3 region has 12 residues. V gave up 4 bases and J gave up 6 bases, with 12 bases separating them. CDR1 and CDR2 from the germline V gene are SQVTM and ANQGSEA. The CDR3: CSVGTEVPEAFF. The CDR3 DNA follows: TGCAGCGTTGGAACGGAAGTTCCTGAAGCTTTCTTT.